This T cell receptor beta chain was captured by sequencing in a study of shared clonotypes between healthy human individuals. Broader study findings: There were few donors, and this limited the genetic and exposure-history diversity represented.

As for this clone: Its antigen remains unidentified.

V was cut by 5 bases and J by 0 bases, with 7 bases left in between. Looked up from germline, CDR1 is SGHAT and CDR2 is FQNNGV. The CDR3 is 13 residues long. Method: immunoSEQ multiplex PCR; TCRdb's copy keeps in-frame clones and lacks some. The sample lists 2 million to 3 million clones; approximately 90% were seen once. The chain recombines TRBV11-2 with TRBJ1-2; D call uncertain. The sequenced material came from naive CD4+ T cells sorted from blood. The subset was: CD45RA+ positively selected. This clonotype was sampled from a man aged 18 to 30 in good health. The CDR3 protein is CASSAATNYGYTF. In DNA, the CDR3 is TGTGCCAGCAGCGCTGCCACTAACTATGGCTACACCTTC.